Shown below are 30 T cell receptor beta chains from a single sample sequenced in a study of Ad26.COV2.S vaccination and SARS-CoV-2 variants (dated by TCRdb to the early 2020s). Receptor libraries were prepared by the immunoSEQ multiplex PCR assay. Drawn from immuneACCESS, this table holds only the in-frame rearrangements with V and J called that TCRdb kept. Clones are partly lost; checked studies trace under half to an unresolved V gene and leave the rest unexplained. Recorded for this sample are over 400,000 clones; roughly 87% of them occurred a single time. The top ten clones comprise approximately 4.5% of the sample. The sample's treatment or condition label, in plain terms: over 15 received Ad26.COV2.S at low or high dose, single or two shots; several received placebo; per-sample allocation not given. Repertoires of vaccine and placebo recipients were sequenced from samples collected on day 63 after the first injection.

The sample here was peripheral blood, taken in a trial of Ad26.COV2.S vaccine versus placebo. Receptors were obtained from a person aged 18-60 years who received the Ad26.COV2.S COVID-19 vaccine or a placebo.

This chain connects TRBV3-1 (or the pseudogene TRBV3-2) to TRBJ2-7; D is unclear. CDR3 size: 18 residues. Trimming took off 0 bases at V and 0 bases at J, with 18 bases between the two ends. Germline CDR1 and CDR2: LGHDT and YNNKEL (reference sequence). The CDR3 reads CASSQDLKAQPSSYEQYF. For the CDR3, the DNA is TGTGCCAGCAGCCAAGACCTGAAGGCACAACCGAGCTCCTACGAGCAGTACTTC.

The chain joins TRBV7-9 to TRBJ1-1; tentatively, D is TRBD1 (5 bases). This CDR3 contains 12 residues. V was trimmed by 5 bases and J by 3 bases, leaving 7 bases between them. CDR1 and CDR2 (germline): SEHNR, FQNEAQ (reference sequence). CDR3: CASSQGDTEAFF. The DNA of the CDR3 is TGTGCCAGCAGCCAGGGTGACACTGAAGCTTTCTTT. Looking up the rest from reference TRBV7-9 and TRBJ1-1 gives the full variable domain: DTGVSQNPRHKITKRGQNVTFRCDPISEHNRLYWYRQTLGQGPEFLTYFQNEAQLEKSRLLSDRFSAERPKGSFSTLEIQRTEQGDSAMYLCASSQGDTEAFFGQGTRLTVV.

The chain recombines TRBV19 with TRBJ2-4; D may be TRBD2 (5 bases). The germline V and J ends were trimmed by 3 bases and 0 bases, with 9 bases remaining between them. The germline gives CDR1 LNHDA, CDR2 SQIVND (reference sequence). The CDR3 runs 15 residues. The DNA for the CDR3 is TGTGCCAGTAGTATCGGGGTCCTAGCCAAAAACATTCAGTACTTC. It codes for CASSIGVLAKNIQYF.

The chain uses TRBV6-2 or TRBV6-3 and TRBJ2-1; D possibly uses TRBD1 or TRBD2 (6 bases each). This CDR3 contains 16 residues. Germline CDR1 reads MNHEY; CDR2 reads SVGEGT. Trimming left V 2 bases short and J 3 bases short, with 14 bases between. In DNA, the CDR3 is TGTGCCAGCAGTTACAGGGGGGTCGCTAACTACAATGAGCAGTTCTTC. It yields the protein CASSYRGVANYNEQFF.

This clone has ten or more counts. This sequence joins TRBV5-8 and TRBJ2-7, with 10 bases matching TRBD2. J was trimmed by 6 bases and V by 1 base; bases with no gene match: 13. This CDR3 contains 17 residues. Per germline, CDR1 SGHTS and CDR2 YDEGEE. The CDR3 bases are TGTGCCAGCAGCTTGTATTCGTCTAGCGGGAGCCGGAGCGAGCAGTACTTC. Amino acids: CASSLYSSSGSRSEQYF.

The chain combines TRBV28 with TRBJ2-7; D is perhaps TRBD1 or TRBD2 (5 bases each). The ends were cut back, 6 bases at V and 0 bases at J, with 18 bases in the middle. The CDR3 has 16 amino acids. The V gene's germline CDR1 is MDHEN and CDR2 SYDVKM. The CDR3 loop is CASRGVGVKSSYEQYF. The CDR3 nucleotides are TGTGCCAGCAGGGGAGTGGGGGTCAAGAGCTCCTACGAGCAGTACTTC. The full variable domain, with the rest looked up from reference TRBV28 and TRBJ2-7, is DVKVTQSSRYLVKRTGEKVFLECVQDMDHENMFWYRQDPGLGLRLIYFSYDVKMKEKGDIPEGYSVSREKKERFSLILESASTNQTSMYLCASRGVGVKSSYEQYFGPGTRLTVT.

CDR3 coding DNA: TGTGCCAGCAGTCCCCAGGTCGGGAACTCCTACGAGCAGTACTTC. Translating it yields CASSPQVGNSYEQYF. The chain joins TRBV27 to TRBJ2-7; D perhaps matches TRBD2 (5 bases). This CDR3 region has 15 residues. Germline V lookup: CDR1 MNHEY, CDR2 SMNVEV (reference sequence). V lost 5 bases to trimming and J lost 0 bases, with 14 bases between them.

The rearrangement links TRBV6-5 to TRBJ2-1, with 9 bases matching TRBD1. This CDR3 has 13 amino acids. Germline CDR1 is MNHEY and CDR2 is SVGAGI. Trimming cost V 8 bases and J 2 bases; bases outside gene matches: 1. The CDR3 sequence: CASRTGAYNEQFF. CDR3 nucleotides: TGTGCCAGCCGGACAGGGGCCTACAATGAGCAGTTCTTC.

The chain links TRBV10-3 to TRBJ2-7; no firm D call. Germline lookup yields CDR1 ENHRY and CDR2 SYGVKD. V lost 7 bases and J lost 3, with 13 bases in between. CDR3 length: 13 residues. CDR3 residues: CAITAKTDYEQYF. The CDR3 nucleotides are TGTGCCATCACAGCCAAAACAGACTACGAGCAGTACTTC.

The chain is built from TRBV6-2 or TRBV6-3 and TRBJ2-7; 9 bases are a match to TRBD1. This CDR3 is built from 13 residues. Germline V gene lookup returns CDR1 MNHEY and CDR2 SVGEGT. V shed 4 bases and J 12 bases; nucleotides not matched to a gene: 10. In DNA form, the CDR3 reads TGTGCCAGCAGTTGGGTCCGACAGGGGGGACGGTACTTC. As protein: CASSWVRQGGRYF.

J is TRBJ2-1 and V is TRBV15, with 8 bases lining up with TRBD2. The CDR3 is 15 amino acids. Germline V CDR1 and CDR2: LNHNV, YYDKDF (reference sequence). The trim removed 0 bases at V and 8 bases at J, leaving 6 bases unmatched. CDR3: CATSRDGTRVDEQFF. In DNA form, the CDR3 reads TGTGCCACCAGCAGAGATGGGACTAGAGTTGATGAGCAGTTCTTC.

The chain is built from TRBV4-3 and TRBJ2-1; 11 bases match TRBD2. CDR3 length: 17 amino acids. CDR1 is LGHNA, CDR2 YSLEER, per germline. With 1 base clipped from V and 3 bases from J, the junction kept 5 bases outside the gene matches. CDR3 loop: CASSQGTSGSLYNEQFF. Written as DNA, the CDR3 is TGCGCCAGCAGCCAAGGTACTAGCGGGAGTCTCTACAATGAGCAGTTCTTC.

The chain links TRBV20-1 to TRBJ1-6; D gene ambiguous. This CDR3 has 11 residues. The V gene's germline CDR1 is DFQATT and CDR2 SNEGSKA (reference sequence). V was shortened by 2 bases and J by 5 bases, with 1 base between the two germline ends. CDR3 loop: CSARHNSPLHF. The CDR3 DNA reads as TGCAGTGCTAGACATAATTCACCCCTCCACTTT.

The rearrangement links TRBV6-2 or TRBV6-3 to TRBJ1-5; D is uncertain. The V gene's germline CDR1 is MNHEY and CDR2 SVGEGT. This CDR3 spans 15 amino acids. V lost 2 bases and J lost 7, with 15 bases in between. CDR3 amino acids: CASSYAGQQSQPQHF. CDR3 nucleotides: TGTGCCAGCAGTTACGCCGGGCAGCAGAGCCAGCCCCAGCATTTT.

V gene TRBV7-2 combines with J gene TRBJ1-1; the D is unclear. Germline loops: CDR1 SGHTA, CDR2 FQGNSA. This CDR3 has 14 residues. V lost 5 bases, J lost 0 bases, and 10 bases lay in between. CDR3 loop: CASSPGRLNTEAFF. CDR3 DNA: TGTGCCAGCAGCCCCGGTCGGCTGAACACTGAAGCTTTCTTT.

The rearrangement joins TRBV5-4 to TRBJ2-7, with 7 bases aligning to TRBD1. The CDR3 extends over 13 amino acids. V dropped 0 bases and J dropped 5; count of bases not matched to a gene: 2. Per the germline V gene, CDR1 is SGHNT and CDR2 is YYREEE (reference sequence). In DNA form, the CDR3 reads TGTGCCAGCAGCTTGGCTGACAGGGACGAGCAGTACTTC. Encoded protein: CASSLADRDEQYF.

V gene TRBV6-5 combines with J gene TRBJ2-7; TRBD1 matches 7 bases. The CDR3 is made up of 14 amino acids. V lost 2 bases and J lost 1; bases outside the gene matches: 2. Germline values: CDR1 MNHEY, CDR2 SVGAGI. The CDR3, as DNA: TGTGCCAGCAGTTACGGGGACAGATCCTACGAGCAGTACTTC. As protein: CASSYGDRSYEQYF.

The chain links TRBV14 to TRBJ1-4, with D uncertain. The CDR3 has 15 residues. Germline V gene data show CDR1 as SGHDN and CDR2 as FVKESK. With 0 bases removed from V and 5 bases from J, the gap between germline ends came to 10 bases. This CDR3 reads CASSQDRVPNEKLFF. As DNA, the CDR3 is TGTGCCAGCAGCCAAGATCGGGTACCAAATGAAAAACTGTTTTTT. The full variable domain, its missing parts supplied by reference TRBV14 and TRBJ1-4, is EAGVTQFPSHSVIEKGQTVTLRCDPISGHDNLYWYRRVMGKEIKFLLHFVKESKQDESGMPNNRFLAERTGGTYSTLKVQPAELEDSGVYFCASSQDRVPNEKLFFGSGTQLSVL.

The chain links TRBV19 to TRBJ2-2; no definite D call. The CDR3 totals 12 residues. Germline V CDR1 and CDR2: LNHDA, SQIVND (reference sequence). V was clipped by 3 bases and J by 5 bases, with 4 bases between them. Written as DNA, the CDR3 is TGTGCCAGTAGTATCTCGACCGGGGAGCTGTTTTTT. It yields the protein CASSISTGELFF. Full variable domain (remainder filled in from reference TRBV19 and TRBJ2-2): DGGITQSPKYLFRKEGQNVTLSCEQNLNHDAMYWYRQDPGQGLRLIYYSQIVNDFQKGDIAEGYSVSREKKESFPLTVTSAQKNPTAFYLCASSISTGELFFGEGSRLTVL.

The J gene is TRBJ1-5, the V gene TRBV2; maybe TRBD1 (6 bases). There are 14 residues in the CDR3. The ends were cut back, 0 bases at V and 6 bases at J, with 9 bases in the middle. Germline-derived CDR1 and CDR2 are SNHLY and FYNNEI. CDR3 DNA sequence: TGTGCCAGCAGTGAAGCTGGGGGCGGTCAGCCCCAGCATTTT. It translates to CASSEAGGGQPQHF.

CDR3 amino acids: CASSLGTGTQEKLFF. The CDR3 region has the DNA TGTGCCAGCAGTTTGGGGACCGGGACGCAAGAAAAACTGTTTTTT. V usage is TRBV27 and J usage is TRBJ1-4; tentatively, D is TRBD1 (5 bases). The CDR3 extends over 15 amino acids. V dropped 3 bases and J dropped 8 bases, with 16 bases sitting between them. Germline loops: CDR1 MNHEY, CDR2 SMNVEV (reference sequence). Full variable domain (rest looked up from reference TRBV27 and TRBJ1-4): EAQVTQNPRYLITVTGKKLTVTCSQNMNHEYMSWYRQDPGLGLRQIYYSMNVEVTDKGDVPEGYKVSRKEKRNFPLILESPSPNQTSLYFCASSLGTGTQEKLFFGSGTQLSVL.

The V call is TRBV3-1 (or the pseudogene TRBV3-2), the J call TRBJ2-1, with D uncertain. Germline V gene lookup returns CDR1 LGHDT and CDR2 YNNKEL (reference sequence). V was trimmed by 4 bases and J by 7 bases, leaving 14 bases between them. The CDR3 contains 14 residues. CDR3 nucleotides: TGTGCCAGCAGCCCGTTGGGAACAATAAATGAGCAGTTCTTC. This encodes CASSPLGTINEQFF.

The chain links TRBV11-3 to TRBJ2-3, with a possible D match to TRBD1 (6 bases). The V end was cut by 0 bases, the J end by 4 bases, with 17 bases between. Germline CDR1 and CDR2: SGHNT and YENEEA. This CDR3 comprises 17 residues. The CDR3 reads CASSLEPGRGSSDTQYF. The CDR3 nucleotides read TGTGCCAGCAGCTTAGAACCCGGCAGGGGAAGCTCAGATACGCAGTATTTT.

This chain connects TRBV2 to TRBJ2-6; a weak D match, TRBD2 (6 bases). Germline V CDR1 and CDR2: SNHLY, FYNNEI. This CDR3 contains 18 residues. The V and J ends lost 0 bases and 4 bases respectively, with 16 bases between them. The CDR3 is CASSEARGGGTGANVLTF. Written as DNA, the CDR3 is TGTGCCAGCAGTGAAGCCCGGGGTGGAGGGACCGGGGCCAACGTCCTGACTTTC.

This clone was counted once. CDR3 sequence: CASSPRATHYEQYF. CDR3 coding DNA: TGTGCCAGCAGCCCCCGGGCTACCCACTACGAGCAGTACTTC. The chain recombines TRBV11-1 with TRBJ2-7; D gene unclear. With 5 bases removed from V and 3 bases from J, the gap between germline ends came to 14 bases. CDR3 length: 14 residues. Germline CDR1 and CDR2: SGHAT and FQDESV (reference sequence).

The chain combines TRBV25-1 with TRBJ2-3; tentatively, D is TRBD1 (5 bases). Trimming pared 3 bases from V and 8 bases from J, leaving 18 bases between. The CDR3 loop spans 15 amino acids. Germline CDR1 reads MGHDK; CDR2 reads SYGVNS. The CDR3 nucleotides read TGTGCCAGCAGTGATGTGAACGGACCGCAGGGTACGCAGTATTTT. Protein product: CASSDVNGPQGTQYF. Full variable domain (outside the CDR3, taken from reference TRBV25-1 and TRBJ2-3): EADIYQTPRYLVIGTGKKITLECSQTMGHDKMYWYQQDPGMELHLIHYSYGVNSTEKGDLSSESTVSRIRTEHFPLTLESARPSHTSQYLCASSDVNGPQGTQYFGPGTRLTVL.

The J gene is TRBJ1-6, the V gene TRBV7-8; no reliable D call. The V end was cut by 5 bases, the J end by 7 bases, with 6 bases between. The CDR3 extends over 12 amino acids. Germline V gene lookup returns CDR1 SGHVS and CDR2 FQNEAQ. The CDR3 DNA reads as TGTGCCAGCAGCCTCCGGAATTCACCCCTCCACTTT. It encodes CASSLRNSPLHF.

The rearrangement joins TRBV27 to TRBJ1-2; no reliable D call. The V and J ends lost 0 bases and 4 bases respectively, with 15 bases between them. The germline V gene has CDR1 MNHEY and CDR2 SMNVEV (reference sequence). This CDR3 is built from 16 residues. This chain's CDR3 is CASSLSVEVDRYGYTF. The CDR3 DNA reads as TGTGCCAGCAGTTTATCTGTGGAGGTGGATCGCTATGGCTACACCTTC.

Concerning this clone itself: Different DNA sequences within this sample yield the same CDR3. The chain employs TRBV7-2 and TRBJ2-1, with no clear D. CDR1 SGHTA and CDR2 FQGNSA come from the germline V gene. The CDR3 spans 13 residues. The V and J ends lost 5 bases and 2 bases respectively, with 7 bases between them. The CDR3 coding sequence is TGTGCCAGCAGCCTAACCCCCTACAATGAGCAGTTCTTC. It is translated as CASSLTPYNEQFF.

The chain is built from TRBV7-9 and TRBJ1-5, with TRBD1 identical over 10 bases. CDR1 is SEHNR and CDR2 is FQNEAQ in the germline V gene (reference sequence). Trimming took 4 bases from V and 0 from J; bases not matched to a gene: 0. The CDR3 covers 15 residues. This CDR3 reads CASSWTGGSNQPQHF. The CDR3, as DNA: TGTGCCAGCAGCTGGACAGGGGGTAGCAATCAGCCCCAGCATTTT.